The rows below give T cell receptor beta chains drawn from one sample of a study of molecular identifiers for immune sequencing clone quantification. TCRdb reprocessed the PCR reads via MiXCR and lists one record per CDR3 protein. The table lists approximately 680,000 distinct CDR3 sequences, around 25% of them singletons. The sample was naive CD8+ T cells from blood, with Jurkat cell RNA spiked in. All receptors come from a human donor in good health. Some libraries in this study had Jurkat cell RNA spiked in. Both conserved end residues are part of each CDR3. D genes are given only for firm matches. Clone size is given for some rows only: seen once, a few or many times, or a class if the clone is expanded.

TRBV6-5	many	13	NA	TRBJ1-1	CASTTDGVGEAFF	TGTGCCAGCACAACCGACGGAGTTGGTGAAGCTTTCTTT
TRBV6-2/TRBV6-3	many	14	NA	TRBJ1-1	CASSTNAGGTEAFF	TGTGCCAGCAGCACTAACGCGGGGGGGACTGAAGCTTTCTTT
TRBV27	NA	13	TRBD1	TRBJ2-7	CASSNRGKREQYF	TGTGCCAGCTCTAACAGGGGCAAACGGGAGCAGTACTTC
TRBV29-1	few	14	NA	TRBJ2-1	CSVEEDSNYNEQFF	TGCAGCGTTGAAGAGGACAGCAACTACAATGAGCAGTTCTTC
TRBV7-9	many	15	NA	TRBJ1-1	CASSPAAPRVTEAFF	TGTGCCAGCAGCCCCGCCGCGCCTCGTGTCACTGAAGCTTTCTTT
TRBV5-1	NA	15	NA	TRBJ2-3	CASSLVSGFPDTQYF	TGCGCCAGCAGCTTGGTTTCGGGGTTCCCAGATACGCAGTATTTT
TRBV9	many	16	TRBD1	TRBJ1-1	CASSETGGAVGAEAFF	TGTGCCAGCAGCGAGACAGGGGGCGCGGTAGGAGCTGAAGCTTTCTTT
TRBV28	NA	16	NA	TRBJ2-5	CASSSMVEGDQEPQYF	TGTGCCAGCAGCTCCATGGTTGAGGGAGACCAAGAGCCCCAGTACTTC
TRBV7-9	many	13	NA	TRBJ1-4	CASSSATGEKLFF	TGTGCCAGCAGCTCCGCTACAGGGGAAAAACTGTTTTTT
TRBV11-3	NA	12	NA	TRBJ2-1	CASSGTLGEQFF	TGTGCCAGCAGCGGGACTCTAGGCGAGCAGTTCTTC
TRBV6-6	NA	15	NA	TRBJ2-6	CASSPPTSGANVLTF	TGTGCCAGCAGCCCCCCCACCTCTGGGGCCAACGTCCTGACTTTC
TRBV6-1	NA	14	NA	TRBJ1-5	CASSEWEGGQPQHF	TGTGCCAGCAGTGAATGGGAGGGAGGTCAGCCCCAGCATTTT
TRBV27	NA	12	NA	TRBJ2-1	CASSQSYNGQFF	TGTGCCAGCAGTCAGTCCTACAATGGGCAGTTCTTC
TRBV15	NA	15	NA	TRBJ2-5	CATSGEGRDEETQYF	TGTGCCACCAGCGGAGAAGGACGGGATGAAGAGACCCAGTACTTC
TRBV7-9	NA	13	NA	TRBJ1-4	CASSSVSNEKLFF	TGTGCCAGCAGCTCTGTTTCGAATGAAAAACTGTTTTTT
TRBV13	few	15	NA	TRBJ2-5	CASSSHLDRQETQYF	TGTGCCAGCAGCTCCCACTTGGACCGGCAAGAGACCCAGTACTTC
TRBV5-6	NA	15	NA	TRBJ2-7	CASSLGGLSTYEQYF	TGTGCCAGCAGCTTGGGGGGGTTGAGTACCTACGAGCAGTACTTC
TRBV29-1	many	13	NA	TRBJ2-3	CSVEDPYTDTQYF	TGCAGCGTTGAAGATCCCTACACAGATACGCAGTATTTT
TRBV7-3	NA	14	NA	TRBJ2-2	CASSLTHNTGELFF	TGTGCCAGCAGCTTGACCCATAACACCGGGGAGCTGTTTTTT
TRBV29-1	many	13	TRBD1	TRBJ1-2	CSADSTGNYGYTF	TGCAGCGCTGACTCGACAGGGAACTATGGCTACACCTTC
TRBV7-2	NA	11	TRBD1	TRBJ1-2	CASSFGQVITF	TGTGCCAGCAGCTTCGGACAGGTTATTACCTTC
TRBV7-9	many	16	TRBD1	TRBJ1-1	CASSLDVELGGPEAFF	TGTGCCAGCAGCTTAGATGTTGAGTTAGGGGGCCCTGAAGCTTTCTTT
TRBV19	NA	13	NA	TRBJ2-1	CASSTNLGDEQFF	TGTGCCAGTAGTACAAATCTGGGCGATGAGCAGTTCTTC
TRBV19	few	14	TRBD1	TRBJ2-3	CASSMRGGGDTQYF	TGTGCCAGTAGTATGAGAGGGGGCGGAGATACGCAGTATTTT
TRBV5-1	once	18	NA	TRBJ2-4	CASSLERAGTLAKSIQCF	TGCGCCAGCAGCTTGGAACGGGCGGGAACTCTAGCCAAAAGCATTCAGTGCTTC
TRBV6-5	many	15	NA	TRBJ2-3	CASSYSERISDTQYF	TGTGCCAGCAGTTACTCGGAGCGGATATCAGATACGCAGTATTTT
TRBV4-1	NA	16	NA	TRBJ2-7	CAGSQDQVRMMYEQYF	TGCGCCGGCAGCCAAGATCAGGTTAGAATGATGTACGAGCAGTACTTC
TRBV9	many	15	NA	TRBJ1-2	CASSVGTASNYGYTF	TGTGCCAGCAGCGTAGGGACAGCCTCTAACTATGGCTACACCTTC
TRBV27	few	15	TRBD2	TRBJ2-7	CASSLNGGGNYEQYF	TGTGCCAGCAGTTTAAACGGCGGGGGGAACTACGAGCAGTACTTC
TRBV6-2/TRBV6-3	few	17	TRBD1	TRBJ2-7	CASSYRTTRTGQYEQYF	TGTGCCAGCAGTTACCGCACTACTCGGACAGGGCAGTACGAGCAGTACTTC
TRBV7-9	NA	15	TRBD2	TRBJ2-7	CASSVSSGIGYEQYF	TGTGCCAGCAGCGTCTCTAGCGGGATTGGTTACGAGCAGTACTTC
TRBV19	few	13	NA	TRBJ1-2	CASRLGMGYGYTF	TGTGCCAGTAGGCTCGGAATGGGCTATGGCTACACCTTC
TRBV6-2/TRBV6-3	NA	14	NA	TRBJ1-5	CASSSWDGNQPQHF	TGTGCCAGCAGTAGTTGGGATGGCAATCAGCCCCAGCATTTT
TRBV4-1	many	15	TRBD1	TRBJ2-7	CASSTLGTGGYEQYF	TGCGCCAGCAGCACCCTAGGGACAGGGGGCTACGAGCAGTACTTC
TRBV12-3/TRBV12-4	many	18	TRBD1	TRBJ2-5	CASTTGTGVFSNQETQYF	TGTGCCAGCACCACCGGGACAGGGGTCTTCTCCAACCAAGAGACCCAGTACTTC
TRBV20-1	many	16	NA	TRBJ2-5	CSARPDGEGGRETQYF	TGCAGTGCTAGACCCGACGGGGAAGGGGGTAGAGAGACCCAGTACTTC
TRBV27	few	18	TRBD1	TRBJ1-5	CASSPRTGGYSSNQPQHF	TGTGCCAGCAGTCCAAGGACAGGGGGCTACTCTAGCAATCAGCCCCAGCATTTT